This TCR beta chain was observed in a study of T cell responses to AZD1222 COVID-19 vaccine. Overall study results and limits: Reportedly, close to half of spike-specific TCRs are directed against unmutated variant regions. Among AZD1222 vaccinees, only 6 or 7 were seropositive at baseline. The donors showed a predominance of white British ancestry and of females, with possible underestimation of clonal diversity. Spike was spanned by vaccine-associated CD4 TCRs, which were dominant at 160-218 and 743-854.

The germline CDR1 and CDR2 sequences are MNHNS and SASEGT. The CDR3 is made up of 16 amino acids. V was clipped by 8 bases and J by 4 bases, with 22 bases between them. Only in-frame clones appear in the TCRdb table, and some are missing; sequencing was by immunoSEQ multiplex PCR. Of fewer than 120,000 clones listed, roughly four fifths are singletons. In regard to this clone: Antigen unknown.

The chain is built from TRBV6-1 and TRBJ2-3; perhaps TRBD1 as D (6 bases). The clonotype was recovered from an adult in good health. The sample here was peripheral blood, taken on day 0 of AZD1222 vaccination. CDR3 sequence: CASRKGGTGNADTQYF. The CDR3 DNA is TGTGCCAGCCGTAAAGGCGGCACAGGGAACGCAGATACGCAGTATTTT.